What follows describes a single T cell receptor (beta chain). Possible read error: a much larger clone is one base away. This entry is derived from a study of T-cell reconstitution after alpha-beta-depleted transplantation in children. From germline, CDR1 is SQVTM and CDR2 ANQGSEA. The CDR3 covers 14 residues. A library of TCRbeta sequences, prepared with unique molecular identifiers, was generated. Each CDR3 protein is one row after TCRdb ran MiXCR on the PCR reads. The profile shows hundreds of thousands of distinct CDR3 sequences, roughly 17% of them singletons. The sequenced sample was PBMCs from the stem cell graft donor, obtained from the stem cell graft. The source of this sequence is a human donor who donated a stem cell graft to a child with acute myeloid leukemia. J is TRBJ1-4 and V is TRBV29-1, with D perhaps TRBD1 (6 bases). The CDR3 sequence is CIVAGRGPNEKLFF. In DNA form, the CDR3 reads TGCATCGTGGCAGGCAGGGGACCGAATGAAAAACTGTTTTTT.